The 2 T cell receptor beta chains given below trace back to one sample, sequenced in a study of CD8 T cells in ankylosing spondylitis. TCRdb re-derived calls from the 5' RACE reads in MiXCR, one entry per CDR3 protein. The table shows 15,000 to 20,000 distinct CDR3 sequences, with roughly 8% occurring only once. Material for sequencing was blood. The receptors shown here come from a male donor with ankylosing spondylitis or in good health (not recorded which).

Ten or more counts support this clonotype. CDR3 amino acids: CASSGRHPTGELFF. CDR3 coding DNA: TGTGCCAGCAGTGGGAGACACCCCACCGGGGAGCTGTTTTTT. The rearrangement links TRBV25-1 to TRBJ2-2, with no clear D. Trimming stripped 4 bases from V and 4 bases from J, with 10 bases between. This CDR3 is 14 amino acids long. Germline V gives CDR1 MGHDK, CDR2 SYGVNS. Drawing the rest from reference TRBV25-1 and TRBJ2-2, the complete variable domain is EADIYQTPRYLVIGTGKKITLECSQTMGHDKMYWYQQDPGMELHLIHYSYGVNSTEKGDLSSESTVSRIRTEHFPLTLESARPSHTSQYLCASSGRHPTGELFFGEGSRLTVL.

This clonotype was detected only a few times. The genes are TRBV20-1 and TRBJ2-3; weak D call: TRBD1 (6 bases). This CDR3 has 15 amino acids. Trimming cost V 4 bases and J 1 base, with 15 bases left between them. Germline V lookup: CDR1 DFQATT, CDR2 SNEGSKA (reference sequence). This chain's CDR3 is CSANTGSSGTDTQYF. The CDR3 bases are TGCAGTGCTAATACAGGGTCCTCTGGCACAGATACGCAGTATTTT.